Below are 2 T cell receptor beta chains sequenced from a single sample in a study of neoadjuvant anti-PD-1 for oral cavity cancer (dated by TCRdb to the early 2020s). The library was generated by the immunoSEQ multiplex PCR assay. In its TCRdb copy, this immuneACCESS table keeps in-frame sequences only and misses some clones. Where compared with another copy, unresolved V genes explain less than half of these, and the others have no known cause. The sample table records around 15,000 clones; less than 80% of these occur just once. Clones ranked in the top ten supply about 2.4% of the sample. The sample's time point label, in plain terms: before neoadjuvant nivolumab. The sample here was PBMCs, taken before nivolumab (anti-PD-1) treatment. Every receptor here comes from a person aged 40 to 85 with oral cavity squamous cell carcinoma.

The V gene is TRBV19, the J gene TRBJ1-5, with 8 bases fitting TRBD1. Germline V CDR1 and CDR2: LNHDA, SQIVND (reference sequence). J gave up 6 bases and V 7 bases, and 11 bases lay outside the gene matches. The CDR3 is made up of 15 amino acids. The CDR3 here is CASIENQGAGQPQHF. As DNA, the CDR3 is TGTGCCAGTATAGAGAATCAGGGGGCGGGTCAGCCCCAGCATTTT. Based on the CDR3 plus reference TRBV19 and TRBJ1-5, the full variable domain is DGGITQSPKYLFRKEGQNVTLSCEQNLNHDAMYWYRQDPGQGLRLIYYSQIVNDFQKGDIAEGYSVSREKKESFPLTVTSAQKNPTAFYLCASIENQGAGQPQHFGDGTRLSIL.

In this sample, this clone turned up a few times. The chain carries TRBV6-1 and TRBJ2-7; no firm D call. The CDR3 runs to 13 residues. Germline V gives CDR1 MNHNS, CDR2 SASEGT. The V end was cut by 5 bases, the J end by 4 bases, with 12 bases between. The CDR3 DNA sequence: TGTGCCAGCAGTTATACATCGCGGTACGAGCAGTACTTC. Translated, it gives CASSYTSRYEQYF.